The 15 T cell receptor beta chains reported below all come from one sample, sequenced in a study of CD8 T cells in Susac syndrome. Reverse transcription of about 0.5 to 1 ug RNA used random hexamers. From the immunoSEQ multiplex PCR reads, TCRdb called clonotypes with MiXCR, one entry per CDR3 protein. Found here are 150,000 to 200,000 distinct CDR3 sequences, about 94% of them singletons; the top ten hold about 0.13%. Sequences were obtained from CD4+ T cells from PBMCs. The receptors were gathered from a human donor in good health.

The genes are TRBV20-1 and TRBJ2-1, with a tentative D call TRBD1 (5 bases). Germline loops: CDR1 DFQATT, CDR2 SNEGSKA (reference sequence). V lost 1 base and J lost 2, with 21 bases in between. This CDR3 spans 18 amino acids. CDR3 nucleotides: TGCAGTGCTAGAGGTACAGGTCATCGGCAAATGGCCTACAATGAGCAGTTCTTC. It specifies CSARGTGHRQMAYNEQFF.

This clonotype has only one observation. V and J are TRBV20-1 and TRBJ1-5; no clear D. V shed 0 bases and J shed 3 bases, with 12 bases lying between them. The CDR3 is 15 residues long. Germline V gene lookup returns CDR1 DFQATT and CDR2 SNEGSKA (reference sequence). The CDR3 sequence: CSARDVLTSNQPQHF. Here the CDR3 DNA reads TGCAGTGCTAGAGATGTATTAACTTCCAATCAGCCCCAGCATTTT.

The chain has TRBV7-8 and TRBJ1-6, with a possible D match to TRBD1 (6 bases). The CDR3 loop spans 14 amino acids. CDR1 and CDR2 from the germline V gene are SGHVS and FQNEAQ. V shed 7 bases and J shed 6 bases, with 13 bases lying between them. CDR3 amino acids: CASTRGDINSPLHF. The CDR3 coding sequence is TGTGCCAGCACCCGTGGGGACATTAATTCACCCCTCCACTTT.

V is TRBV30 and J is TRBJ2-7; possible D gene TRBD2, 5 bases. V lost 0 bases and J 0 bases, leaving 6 bases between the germline ends. Germline-derived CDR1 and CDR2 are GTSNPN and SVGIG (reference sequence). CDR3 length equals 13 residues. In DNA, the CDR3 is TGTGCCTGGAGTGTTGGACTCTCCTACGAGCAGTACTTC. Translation: CAWSVGLSYEQYF.

V and J are TRBV7-2 and TRBJ2-7, with D perhaps TRBD1 or TRBD2 (5 bases each). The CDR3 has 15 amino acids. The germline V gene encodes CDR1 SGHTA and CDR2 FQGNSA. V gave up 5 bases and J gave up 0 bases, with 14 bases separating them. This CDR3 is CASSLAGASSYEQYF. For the CDR3, the DNA is TGTGCCAGCAGCCTGGCCGGGGCCAGCTCCTACGAGCAGTACTTC.

This clonotype was recorded only once. This chain links TRBV7-2 with TRBJ1-1, with a tentative D call TRBD1 (5 bases). Germline V gene lookup returns CDR1 SGHTA and CDR2 FQGNSA. CDR3 length: 16 residues. Trimming took 3 bases from V and 3 from J, leaving 17 bases between them. CDR3 nucleotides: TGTGCCAGCAGCTTGGAGGGTGGACACCCTGACACTGAAGCTTTCTTT. Translation: CASSLEGGHPDTEAFF.

This clonotype turned up a few times. The chain is built from TRBV30 and TRBJ2-5, with D perhaps TRBD1 (5 bases). Germline CDR1 is GTSNPN and CDR2 is SVGIG (reference sequence). The CDR3 is 11 residues long. V lost 4 bases and J lost 5, with 8 bases in between. The CDR3 spells CAWTGLETQYF. Written as DNA, the CDR3 is TGTGCCTGGACAGGGTTGGAGACCCAGTACTTC.

This clonotype was detected only once. V is TRBV7-9 and J is TRBJ2-7; 12 bases fit TRBD1. The length of the CDR3 is 16 residues. CDR1 is SEHNR, CDR2 FQNEAQ, per germline (reference sequence). V lost 5 bases, J lost 2 bases, and 7 bases stayed unmatched. The CDR3 DNA is TGTGCCAGCAGCCCTTGGGGGACAGGGGGCACCTACGAGCAGTACTTC. Translated, it gives CASSPWGTGGTYEQYF.

A single count supports this clonotype. The chain links TRBV7-8 to TRBJ1-1; a possible D gene is TRBD1 (6 bases). Germline loops: CDR1 SGHVS, CDR2 FQNEAQ. The CDR3 length is 20 residues. Trimming took 5 bases from V and 0 from J, leaving 28 bases between them. Written as DNA, the CDR3 is TGTGCCAGCAGCCACTCTATAGGGGGGCTCCCCGGACAGTTGAACACTGAAGCTTTCTTT. Its protein is CASSHSIGGLPGQLNTEAFF.

The J gene is TRBJ1-1, the V gene TRBV5-1; TRBD1 aligns across 10 bases. Trimming cost V 3 bases and J 4 bases; bases outside gene matches: 9. Germline CDR1 SGHRS, CDR2 YFSETQ. CDR3 length: 16 amino acids. The chain's CDR3 is CASSSSYRDRGTEAFF. DNA of the CDR3: TGCGCCAGCAGCTCCTCGTATAGGGACAGGGGCACTGAAGCTTTCTTT. The whole variable domain, filled in from reference TRBV5-1 and TRBJ1-1, reads KAGVTQTPRYLIKTRGQQVTLSCSPISGHRSVSWYQQTPGQGLQFLFEYFSETQRNKGNFPGRFSGRQFSNSRSEMNVSTLELGDSALYLCASSSSYRDRGTEAFFGQGTRLTVV.

The chain combines TRBV5-1 with TRBJ2-1, with D possibly TRBD1 on 6 matching bases. Germline V gene sequence: CDR1 SGHRS, CDR2 YFSETQ. The V and J ends lost 4 bases and 8 bases respectively, with 16 bases between them. CDR3 length: 14 residues. The CDR3 is CASSTTGIWDEQFF. The DNA of the CDR3 is TGCGCCAGCAGCACCACAGGGATTTGGGATGAGCAGTTCTTC.

The CDR3 DNA is TGTGCCAGCGCTCTGGTAGCGACTAGCACAGATACGCAGTATTTT. Its translation: CASALVATSTDTQYF. The chain carries TRBV7-2 and TRBJ2-3; possible D gene TRBD2, 5 bases. This CDR3 has 15 amino acids. CDR1 is SGHTA, CDR2 FQGNSA, per germline. Trimming took off 8 bases at V and 0 bases at J, with 15 bases between the two ends.

J is TRBJ2-1 and V is TRBV28; D may be TRBD1 (6 bases). CDR3 size: 14 residues. Trimming shortened V by 3 bases and J by 6 bases, and 12 bases separated the two germline ends. Germline V gene data show CDR1 as MDHEN and CDR2 as SYDVKM. CDR3 residues: CASSFIRGSNEQFF. CDR3 coding DNA: TGTGCCAGCAGTTTTATTAGGGGGAGCAATGAGCAGTTCTTC.

This clonotype was seen once. The rearrangement uses TRBV12-3 or TRBV12-4 and TRBJ1-6; the match to TRBD1 covers 7 bases. V lost 5 bases and J lost 8; bases outside the gene matches: 9. This CDR3 region has 15 residues. The CDR3, as DNA: TGTGCCAGCAGTCCTCAGGGGGTCCGGGATTCACCCCTCCACTTT. It is translated as CASSPQGVRDSPLHF.

The rearrangement links TRBV5-5 to TRBJ1-5, with 7 nucleotides matching TRBD1. The V segment lost 4 bases and the J segment 5 bases; nucleotides outside the gene matches: 9. CDR3 length equals 15 residues. Looked up from germline, CDR1 is SGHKS and CDR2 is YYEKEE (reference sequence). This CDR3 is CASSNDRAQDQPQHF. DNA of the CDR3: TGTGCCAGCAGCAACGACAGGGCCCAGGATCAGCCCCAGCATTTT.